The 13 T cell receptor beta chains below were found in one sample sequenced in a study of T-cell reconstitution after alpha-beta-depleted transplantation in children. As it was prepared, the TCRbeta library received unique molecular identifiers. TCRdb independently ran MiXCR on the PCR reads; one entry per CDR3 protein. The table includes about 47,000 distinct CDR3 sequences, under 60% detected once. Material: peripheral blood, obtained before TCRalphabeta/CD19-depleted stem cell transplant. The origin of the receptors is a boy younger than two with SCID, due to receive a stem cell transplant.

The J gene is TRBJ2-1, the V gene TRBV6-4; D may correspond to TRBD1 or TRBD2 (5 bases each). The CDR3 totals 13 residues. V was clipped by 2 bases and J by 6 bases, with 8 bases between them. Germline V CDR1 and CDR2: MRHNA, SNTAGT. The CDR3 is CASSDRDPNEQFF. The CDR3 bases are TGTGCCAGCAGTGACCGGGACCCCAATGAGCAGTTCTTC.

This clonotype was counted a single time. A read error may explain this, as a much larger clone is one base away. V and J are TRBV27 and TRBJ2-3; 11 nucleotides agree with TRBD2. The CDR3 runs to 16 residues. The germline gives CDR1 MNHEY, CDR2 SMNVEV (reference sequence). The ends lost 7 bases at V and 5 bases at J; junction bases unmatched: 11. The CDR3 region has the DNA TGTGCCAGCACCTCCGGACTAGCGGGCTTCATAGATACGCAGTATTTT. It codes for CASTSGLAGFIDTQYF.

The J gene is TRBJ2-5, the V gene TRBV4-1; D is unresolved. The V gene's germline CDR1 is MGHRA and CDR2 YSYEKL. The CDR3 totals 14 residues. V was cut by 0 bases and J by 7 bases, with 12 bases left in between. CDR3 sequence reads: CASSQDLRVRTQYF. In DNA form, the CDR3 reads TGCGCCAGCAGCCAAGATTTAAGGGTCAGGACCCAGTACTTC.

In its sample, this clonotype was seen a few times. The chain carries TRBV27 and TRBJ1-1, with 10 bases fitting TRBD1. This CDR3 spans 15 amino acids. The germline CDR1 and CDR2 sequences are MNHEY and SMNVEV (reference sequence). V lost 6 bases, J lost 3 bases, and 7 bases stayed unmatched. CDR3 nucleotide sequence: TGTGCCAGCAGCACCCAGACAGGGGGCTACACTGAAGCTTTCTTT. It is translated as CASSTQTGGYTEAFF.

This sequence joins TRBV20-1 and TRBJ2-7; D might be TRBD2 (6 bases). The CDR3 is made up of 14 amino acids. The germline V and J ends were trimmed by 5 bases and 3 bases, with 17 bases remaining between them. Per germline, CDR1 DFQATT and CDR2 SNEGSKA (reference sequence). The DNA for the CDR3 is TGCAGTGCTCTGGGAGGTGTCTCGAGCTACGAGCAGTACTTC. It codes for CSALGGVSSYEQYF.

This clonotype rates as medium-sized (0.01 to 0.1%). The V and J genes are TRBV7-3 and TRBJ2-3, with 9 bases fitting TRBD2. CDR3 size: 14 residues. V lost 2 bases to trimming and J lost 6 bases; unmatched junction nucleotides: 3. The germline gives CDR1 SGHTA, CDR2 FQGTGA. As DNA, the CDR3 is TGTGCCAGCAGCTTAGCGGGGGGGCTGGATACGCAGTATTTT. It codes for CASSLAGGLDTQYF.

Many counts were recorded for this clonotype. V gene TRBV7-9 combines with J gene TRBJ2-1, with 11 bases matching TRBD2. This CDR3 region has 16 residues. Germline CDR1 and CDR2: SEHNR and FQNEAQ (reference sequence). V trimming: 5 bases; J trimming: 3 bases; junction bases outside the gene matches: 6. The DNA for the CDR3 is TGTGCCAGCAGCGCGACTAGCGGGGAAAACTACAATGAGCAGTTCTTC. This sequence encodes CASSATSGENYNEQFF.

This clonotype came up once. The chain recombines TRBV20-1 with TRBJ2-3; D uncertain. This CDR3 comprises 13 residues. V was pared by 1 base and J by 2 bases, with 7 bases between. Germline CDR1 reads DFQATT; CDR2 reads SNEGSKA (reference sequence). The CDR3 sequence: CSARGWPTDTQYF. CDR3 sequence (DNA): TGCAGTGCTAGAGGGTGGCCCACAGATACGCAGTATTTT.

A few counts support this clonotype. This chain links TRBV5-1 with TRBJ1-1; D may be TRBD1 (5 bases). Per the germline V gene, CDR1 is SGHRS and CDR2 is YFSETQ. CDR3 length equals 16 residues. V gave up 4 bases and J gave up 1 base, with 17 bases separating them. The CDR3 spells CASSPRVGEGNTEAFF. CDR3 nucleotides: TGCGCCAGCAGCCCCAGGGTGGGGGAGGGGAACACTGAAGCTTTCTTT.

The CDR3 loop is CASSGGDQRGELFF. The CDR3 DNA sequence: TGTGCCAGCAGCGGCGGCGATCAGAGGGGGGAGCTGTTTTTT. This chain joins TRBV5-4 and TRBJ2-2; D unclear. Germline CDR1 SGHNT, CDR2 YYREEE (reference sequence). Trimming cost V 4 bases and J 8 bases, with 15 bases left between them. CDR3 length equals 14 residues.

V and J are TRBV19 and TRBJ1-1; 7 bases align to TRBD1. Germline assignment: CDR1 LNHDA and CDR2 SQIVND (reference sequence). The CDR3 runs to 16 residues. V shed 5 bases, J shed 0 bases, and the junction held 9 bases outside the gene matches. DNA of the CDR3: TGTGCCAGTAGTCCCGGGACAGTGCCCTTGAACACTGAAGCTTTCTTT. Residues: CASSPGTVPLNTEAFF.

The V and J genes are TRBV9 and TRBJ1-2, with a weak D call TRBD1 (6 bases). CDR3 size: 13 residues. Germline-derived CDR1 and CDR2 are SGDLS and YYNGEE. The V end was cut by 4 bases, the J end by 3 bases, with 10 bases between. This chain's CDR3 is CASSLGGDYGYTF. The CDR3 nucleotides are TGTGCCAGCAGCCTAGGGGGGGACTATGGCTACACCTTC.

V usage is TRBV6-2 or TRBV6-3 and J usage is TRBJ1-5, with D tentatively TRBD1 (5 bases). Germline-derived CDR1 and CDR2 are MNHEY and SVGEGT. CDR3 length: 15 residues. Trimming cost V 0 bases and J 2 bases, with 8 bases left between them. CDR3 residues: CASSYSSRGNQPQHF. CDR3 nucleotide sequence: TGTGCCAGCAGTTACTCGAGCAGGGGCAATCAGCCCCAGCATTTT.